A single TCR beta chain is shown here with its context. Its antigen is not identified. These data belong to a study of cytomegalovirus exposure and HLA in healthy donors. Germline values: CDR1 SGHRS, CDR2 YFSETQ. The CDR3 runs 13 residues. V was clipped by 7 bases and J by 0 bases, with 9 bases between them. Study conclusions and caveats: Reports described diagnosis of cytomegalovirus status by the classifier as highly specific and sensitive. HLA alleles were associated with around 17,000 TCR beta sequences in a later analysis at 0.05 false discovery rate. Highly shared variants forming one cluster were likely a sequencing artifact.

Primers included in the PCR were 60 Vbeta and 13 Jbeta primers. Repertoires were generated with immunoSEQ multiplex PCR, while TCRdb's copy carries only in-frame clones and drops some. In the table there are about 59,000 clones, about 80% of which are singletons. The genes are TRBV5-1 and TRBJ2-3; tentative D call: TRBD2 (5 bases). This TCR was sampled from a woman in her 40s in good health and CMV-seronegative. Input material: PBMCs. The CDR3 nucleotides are TGCGCCAGCGAGCCGGGGAGCACAGATACGCAGTATTTT. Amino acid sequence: CASEPGSTDTQYF.